This entry lists 27 T cell receptor beta chains sequenced from one sample in a study of cytomegalovirus exposure and HLA in healthy donors. Primers: 60 Vbeta forward and 13 Jbeta reverse. TCRdb's table, derived via immunoSEQ multiplex PCR, lists solely in-frame clones and lacks some. The repertoire has about 170,000 clones, over 80% of them found once; the top ten carry more than 1%. Sequenced input: PBMCs. The receptors here all came from a boy aged 2 to 10 in good health and CMV-seronegative.

This clone was seen only a few times. The chain uses TRBV28 and TRBJ2-1, with 7 bases lining up with TRBD1. V shed 3 bases and J 13 bases; nucleotides not matched to a gene: 3. From germline, CDR1 is MDHEN and CDR2 SYDVKM. This CDR3 is built from 11 residues. The CDR3 bases are TGTGCCAGCAGTTTTGACAGGGTCCAGTTCTTC. Protein: CASSFDRVQFF.

V usage is TRBV10-3 and J usage is TRBJ1-1, with D possibly TRBD1 on 5 matching bases. V lost 10 bases, J lost 0 bases, and 12 bases lay in between. The CDR3 length is 13 residues. Germline loops: CDR1 ENHRY, CDR2 SYGVKD. The CDR3 DNA is TGTGCCACCGCGGACACCCTGAACACTGAAGCTTTCTTT. It is translated as CATADTLNTEAFF.

The chain combines TRBV11-1 with TRBJ2-5; possible D gene TRBD1, 6 bases. The V end was cut by 8 bases, the J end by 2 bases, with 9 bases between. This CDR3 has 12 residues. Germline V gives CDR1 SGHAT, CDR2 FQDESV (reference sequence). The CDR3 sequence is CASGQIQETQYF. The CDR3 nucleotides read TGTGCCAGCGGACAGATTCAAGAGACCCAGTACTTC.

The chain employs TRBV5-6 and TRBJ2-2; weak D call: TRBD2 (5 bases). Germline values: CDR1 SGHDT, CDR2 YYEEEE. The CDR3 runs 13 residues. V shed 4 bases and J shed 6 bases, with 10 bases lying between them. The CDR3 sequence is CASSAPGSGELFF. The CDR3 DNA reads TGTGCCAGCAGCGCGCCGGGGTCCGGGGAGCTGTTTTTT.

The J gene is TRBJ2-7, the V gene TRBV5-5; 11 bases align to TRBD1. J gave up 7 bases and V 0 bases, and 6 bases lay outside the gene matches. The CDR3 totals 15 residues. CDR1 and CDR2 (germline): SGHKS, YYEKEE (reference sequence). CDR3 coding DNA: TGTGCCAGCAGCTTGGTAGGACAGGGGGCGCGGGAGCAGTACGTC. Translated, it gives CASSLVGQGAREQYV.

The chain links TRBV18 to TRBJ2-6; D may be TRBD1 (5 bases). Between the trimmed V and J ends, which lost 4 bases and 0 bases, there was a span of 7 bases. This CDR3 is 15 amino acids long. CDR1 and CDR2 (germline): KGHSH, LQKENI. The CDR3 spells CASSHQGSGANVLTF. CDR3 in DNA: TGTGCCAGCTCACACCAGGGCTCTGGGGCCAACGTCCTGACTTTC.

V and J are TRBV9 and TRBJ2-2, with 7 bases fitting TRBD1. This CDR3 comprises 16 residues. Germline V gene sequence: CDR1 SGDLS, CDR2 YYNGEE. Trimming cost V 6 bases and J 2 bases; bases outside gene matches: 10. CDR3 residues: CASTPSGTANTGELFF. In DNA, the CDR3 is TGTGCCAGCACCCCCTCCGGGACAGCCAACACCGGGGAGCTGTTTTTT. Variable domain in full (rest from reference TRBV9 and TRBJ2-2): DSGVTQTPKHLITATGQRVTLRCSPRSGDLSVYWYQQSLDQGLQFLIQYYNGEERAKGNILERFSAQQFPDLHSELNLSSLELGDSALYFCASTPSGTANTGELFFGEGSRLTVL.

V and J are TRBV14 and TRBJ2-7; no reliable D call. Per the germline V gene, CDR1 is SGHDN and CDR2 is FVKESK. This CDR3 contains 15 residues. V gave up 3 bases and J gave up 2 bases, with 14 bases separating them. The CDR3 sequence: CASSQVTEPPYEQYF. The CDR3 bases are TGTGCCAGCAGCCAGGTTACAGAGCCGCCCTACGAGCAGTACTTC.

This clone showed up just once. The chain couples TRBV19 to TRBJ1-1; 8 bases are a match to TRBD1. Trimming removed 6 bases from V and 1 base from J; junction bases left unmatched: 4. Germline V gene data show CDR1 as LNHDA and CDR2 as SQIVND (reference sequence). CDR3 size: 14 residues. This chain's CDR3 is CASRRTGPNTEAFF. CDR3 coding DNA: TGTGCCAGTAGAAGGACAGGGCCGAACACTGAAGCTTTCTTT.

The chain joins TRBV7-9 to TRBJ2-7; no clear D. CDR1 is SEHNR, CDR2 FQNEAQ, per germline (reference sequence). The CDR3 covers 12 residues. The germline V and J ends were trimmed by 5 bases and 4 bases, with 9 bases remaining between them. The CDR3 loop reads CASSPGLYEQYF. The CDR3 nucleotides read TGTGCCAGCAGCCCTGGGCTATACGAGCAGTACTTC.

This clone was seen a single time. This sequence joins TRBV25-1 and TRBJ2-1; D is unresolved. Germline V lookup: CDR1 MGHDK, CDR2 SYGVNS. The CDR3 runs to 15 residues. Trimming removed 3 bases at V and 2 bases at J, with 11 bases between. The CDR3 here is CASSEAVATYNEQFF. The CDR3 bases are TGTGCCAGCAGTGAGGCAGTAGCAACCTACAATGAGCAGTTCTTC.

This chain connects TRBV18 to TRBJ1-1, with D possibly matching TRBD1 (6 bases). V lost 6 bases, J lost 8 bases, and 16 bases lay in between. The CDR3 has 13 amino acids. Germline V gene sequence: CDR1 KGHSH, CDR2 LQKENI. The CDR3 coding sequence is TGTGCCAGCTCCCAACAGGGTGTACCCGAAGCTTTCTTT. Its protein is CASSQQGVPEAFF.

This chain uses TRBV6-4 with TRBJ1-2; perhaps TRBD1 as D (5 bases). CDR1 is MRHNA, CDR2 SNTAGT, per germline. CDR3 length: 14 amino acids. With 5 bases removed from V and 2 bases from J, the gap between germline ends came to 12 bases. The CDR3 reads CASSRDWGNYGYTF. The CDR3 region has the DNA TGTGCCAGCAGTCGGGACTGGGGAAACTATGGCTACACCTTC.

This clone occurred once. The V and J genes are TRBV30 and TRBJ2-2; 10 nucleotides line up with TRBD1. With 0 bases clipped from V and 6 bases from J, the junction kept 1 base outside the gene matches. This CDR3 contains 14 residues. Germline V gives CDR1 GTSNPN, CDR2 SVGIG (reference sequence). CDR3 in amino acids: CAWSVGTGAGELFF. Here the CDR3 DNA reads TGTGCCTGGAGTGTAGGGACAGGGGCCGGGGAGCTGTTTTTT.

CDR3 protein: CASSDFLSGLAGLGELFF. CDR3 nucleotide sequence: TGTGCCAGCAGTGATTTTCTAAGTGGGCTAGCGGGACTCGGGGAGCTGTTTTTT. J is TRBJ2-2 and V is TRBV2; the match to TRBD2 covers 9 bases. V lost 3 bases and J lost 7; bases outside the gene matches: 15. This CDR3 comprises 18 residues. The germline V gene encodes CDR1 SNHLY and CDR2 FYNNEI.

This sequence joins TRBV10-3 and TRBJ2-7; 8 nucleotides match TRBD2. The CDR3 length is 17 residues. Germline V gene data show CDR1 as ENHRY and CDR2 as SYGVKD. J lost 2 bases, V lost 0 bases, and 9 bases had no gene match. CDR3 DNA: TGTGCCATCAGTGAGTCGAACGCGGGGGGAAAAACCTACGAGCAGTACGTC. Amino acids: CAISESNAGGKTYEQYV.

The V and J genes are TRBV5-8 and TRBJ1-3; D is ambiguous. The CDR3 is made up of 13 amino acids. The ends were cut back, 7 bases at V and 1 base at J, with 9 bases in the middle. Germline V gene sequence: CDR1 SGHTS, CDR2 YDEGEE. For the CDR3, the DNA is TGTGCCAGCCGAGCCTCTTCTGGAAACACCATATATTTT. The encoded protein is CASRASSGNTIYF.

The chain couples TRBV5-1 to TRBJ2-5; TRBD1 might be the D (5 bases). With 1 base removed from V and 1 base from J, the gap between germline ends came to 11 bases. Germline CDR1 SGHRS, CDR2 YFSETQ. The CDR3 extends over 15 amino acids. The CDR3 sequence is CASSLRGPGQETQYF. CDR3 bases: TGCGCCAGCAGCTTGAGGGGCCCGGGCCAAGAGACCCAGTACTTC. The full variable domain, with the rest looked up from reference TRBV5-1 and TRBJ2-5, is KAGVTQTPRYLIKTRGQQVTLSCSPISGHRSVSWYQQTPGQGLQFLFEYFSETQRNKGNFPGRFSGRQFSNSRSEMNVSTLELGDSALYLCASSLRGPGQETQYFGPGTRLLVL.

The chain employs TRBV5-4 and TRBJ2-5; D may be TRBD1 (5 bases). This CDR3 spans 14 amino acids. CDR1 SGHNT and CDR2 YYREEE come from the germline V gene (reference sequence). V was pared by 1 base and J by 5 bases, with 12 bases between. CDR3: CASSLMKGLETQYF. CDR3 DNA sequence: TGTGCCAGCAGCTTGATGAAGGGGTTGGAGACCCAGTACTTC.

The J gene is TRBJ2-7, the V gene TRBV19; TRBD1 agrees at 9 bases. With V trimmed by 3 bases and J by 3 bases, 3 bases remained unmatched. The CDR3 is made up of 14 amino acids. Germline CDR1 reads LNHDA; CDR2 reads SQIVND (reference sequence). The CDR3 coding sequence is TGTGCCAGTAGTATGAAGGGACAGGGCTACGAGCAGTACTTC. Protein: CASSMKGQGYEQYF. Looking up the rest from reference TRBV19 and TRBJ2-7 gives the full variable domain: DGGITQSPKYLFRKEGQNVTLSCEQNLNHDAMYWYRQDPGQGLRLIYYSQIVNDFQKGDIAEGYSVSREKKESFPLTVTSAQKNPTAFYLCASSMKGQGYEQYFGPGTRLTVT.

The chain uses TRBV7-9 and TRBJ2-1; possible D gene TRBD1, 5 bases. CDR3 size: 14 residues. Germline V gene sequence: CDR1 SEHNR, CDR2 FQNEAQ (reference sequence). V was pared by 0 bases and J by 6 bases, with 9 bases between. This chain's CDR3 is CASSLAQVANEQFF. CDR3 nucleotides: TGTGCCAGCAGCTTAGCACAGGTGGCCAATGAGCAGTTCTTC.

The chain is built from TRBV4-2 and TRBJ1-6, with a weak D call TRBD1 (6 bases). Trimming stripped 4 bases from V and 7 bases from J, with 17 bases between. The V gene's germline CDR1 is LGHNA and CDR2 YNFKEQ. The CDR3 is made up of 16 amino acids. The CDR3 is CASSPKQGKRNSPLHF. The CDR3, as DNA: TGTGCCAGCAGCCCAAAACAGGGTAAGAGGAATTCACCCCTCCACTTT.

The chain links TRBV27 to TRBJ1-1; the match to TRBD1 covers 8 bases. With V trimmed by 6 bases and J by 2 bases, 2 bases remained unmatched. Germline CDR1 and CDR2: MNHEY and SMNVEV (reference sequence). This CDR3 is 13 amino acids long. The CDR3 nucleotides read TGTGCCAGCAGGGACAGGGTTAACACTGAAGCTTTCTTT. Protein sequence: CASRDRVNTEAFF.

This rearrangement joins TRBV27 to TRBJ1-1; D is possibly TRBD1 (5 bases). The CDR3 extends over 14 amino acids. Trimming removed 1 base at V and 8 bases at J, with 14 bases between. Germline V gives CDR1 MNHEY, CDR2 SMNVEV (reference sequence). For the CDR3, the DNA is TGTGCCAGCAGTTTATTGGGGCGACGAAACGAAGCTTTCTTT. Its translation: CASSLLGRRNEAFF.

The chain couples TRBV7-9 to TRBJ1-2; 7 bases match TRBD1. This CDR3 region has 13 residues. The germline V gene encodes CDR1 SEHNR and CDR2 FQNEAQ (reference sequence). After removal of 5 bases from V and 7 bases from J, the junction contained 7 bases not matched to a gene. CDR3 residues: CASSEQTGSGYTF. The DNA of the CDR3 is TGTGCCAGCAGCGAGCAGACAGGGTCTGGCTACACCTTC. Full variable domain (missing parts from reference TRBV7-9 and TRBJ1-2): DTGVSQNPRHKITKRGQNVTFRCDPISEHNRLYWYRQTLGQGPEFLTYFQNEAQLEKSRLLSDRFSAERPKGSFSTLEIQRTEQGDSAMYLCASSEQTGSGYTFGSGTRLTVV.

This chain joins TRBV7-8 and TRBJ2-7; 14 bases agree with TRBD2. CDR1 is SGHVS, CDR2 FQNEAQ, per germline. The J segment lost 1 base and the V segment lost 1 base, leaving 6 bases of the junction unmatched. The CDR3 has 18 residues. Written as DNA, the CDR3 is TGTGCCAGCAGCTTAGGCGGACTAGCGGGGGGTCCGTCCTACGAGCAGTACGTC. This gives the protein CASSLGGLAGGPSYEQYV.

The rearrangement joins TRBV20-1 to TRBJ1-5; possible D gene TRBD1, 6 bases. This CDR3 is 11 amino acids long. Trimming took off 6 bases at V and 12 bases at J, with 15 bases between the two ends. Germline-derived CDR1 and CDR2 are DFQATT and SNEGSKA (reference sequence). In nucleotides, the CDR3 is TGCAGTGCAACGACAGGCCCTCTCCAGCATTTT. Its protein is CSATTGPLQHF.